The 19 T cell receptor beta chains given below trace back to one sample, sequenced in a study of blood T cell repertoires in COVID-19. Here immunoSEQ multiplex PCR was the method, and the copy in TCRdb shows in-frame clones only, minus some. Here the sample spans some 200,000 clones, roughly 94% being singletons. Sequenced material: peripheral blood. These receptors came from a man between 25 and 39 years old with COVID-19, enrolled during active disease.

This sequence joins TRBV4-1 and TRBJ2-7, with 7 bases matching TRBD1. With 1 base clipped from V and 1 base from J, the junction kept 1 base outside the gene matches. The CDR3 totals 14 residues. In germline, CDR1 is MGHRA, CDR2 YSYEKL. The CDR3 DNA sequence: TGCGCCAGCAGCCAAGCCAGGGGGTCCTACGAGCAGTACTTC. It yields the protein CASSQARGSYEQYF.

CDR3: CASSLGQGPYSPLHF. CDR3 DNA: TGTGCCAGCAGCCTCGGACAGGGGCCATATTCACCCCTCCACTTT. The gene calls are TRBV3-1 (or the pseudogene TRBV3-2) and TRBJ1-6, with 9 bases fitting TRBD1. CDR3 length: 15 residues. The germline CDR1 and CDR2 sequences are LGHDT and YNNKEL (reference sequence). The junction had 6 bases not matched to a gene; V was cut back by 4 bases and J by 8 bases.

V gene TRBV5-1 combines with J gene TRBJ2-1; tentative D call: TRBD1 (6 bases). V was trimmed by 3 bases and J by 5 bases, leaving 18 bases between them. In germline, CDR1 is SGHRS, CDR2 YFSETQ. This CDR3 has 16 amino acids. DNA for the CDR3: TGCGCCAGCAGCTCCCGGGACACCCGATACGACAATGAGCAGTTCTTC. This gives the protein CASSSRDTRYDNEQFF.

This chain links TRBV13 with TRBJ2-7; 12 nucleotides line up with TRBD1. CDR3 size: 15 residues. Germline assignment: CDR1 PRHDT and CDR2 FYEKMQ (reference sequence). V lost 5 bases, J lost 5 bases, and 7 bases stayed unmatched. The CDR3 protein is CASSSRDRGLNEQYF. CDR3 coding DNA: TGTGCCAGCAGCAGCCGGGACAGGGGGCTCAACGAGCAGTACTTC.

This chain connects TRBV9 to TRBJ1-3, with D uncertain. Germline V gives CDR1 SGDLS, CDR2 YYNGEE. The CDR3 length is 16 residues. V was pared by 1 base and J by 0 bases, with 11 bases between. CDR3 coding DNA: TGTGCCAGCAGCGTATGGGCAGGAAGCTCTGGAAACACCATATATTTT. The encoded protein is CASSVWAGSSGNTIYF.

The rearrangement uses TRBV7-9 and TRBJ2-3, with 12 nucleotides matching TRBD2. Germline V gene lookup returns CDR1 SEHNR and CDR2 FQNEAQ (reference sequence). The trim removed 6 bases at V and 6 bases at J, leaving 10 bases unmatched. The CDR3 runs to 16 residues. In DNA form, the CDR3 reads TGTGCCAGCAGTCCCCCGGGACTAGCGGGTGCGGATACGCAGTATTTT. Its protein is CASSPPGLAGADTQYF.

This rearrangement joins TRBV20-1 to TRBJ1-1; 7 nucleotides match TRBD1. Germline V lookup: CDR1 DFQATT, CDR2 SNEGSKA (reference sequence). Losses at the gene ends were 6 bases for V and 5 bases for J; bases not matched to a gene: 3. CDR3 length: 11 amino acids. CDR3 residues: CSAPQGTEAFF. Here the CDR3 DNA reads TGCAGTGCGCCACAGGGGACTGAAGCTTTCTTT.

CDR3 region: CAWSLRRGQFF. Here the CDR3 DNA reads TGTGCCTGGAGTTTAAGGAGAGGGCAGTTCTTC. The chain combines TRBV30 with TRBJ2-1; D is unclear. V was shortened by 2 bases and J by 12 bases, with 11 bases between the two germline ends. The CDR3 has 11 residues. CDR1 is GTSNPN, CDR2 SVGIG, per germline (reference sequence).

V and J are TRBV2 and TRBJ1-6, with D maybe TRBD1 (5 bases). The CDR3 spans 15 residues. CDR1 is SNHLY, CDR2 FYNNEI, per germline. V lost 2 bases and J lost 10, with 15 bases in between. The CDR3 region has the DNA TGTGCCAGCAGTGAATTCTCTTTGGGGCAGTCACCCCTCCACTTT. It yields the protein CASSEFSLGQSPLHF.

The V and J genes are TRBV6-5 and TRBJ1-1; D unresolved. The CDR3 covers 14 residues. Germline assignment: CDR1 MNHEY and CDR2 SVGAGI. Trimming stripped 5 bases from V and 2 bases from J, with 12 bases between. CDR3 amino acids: CASSTRLGNTEAFF. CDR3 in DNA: TGTGCCAGCAGTACCCGACTCGGAAACACTGAAGCTTTCTTT.

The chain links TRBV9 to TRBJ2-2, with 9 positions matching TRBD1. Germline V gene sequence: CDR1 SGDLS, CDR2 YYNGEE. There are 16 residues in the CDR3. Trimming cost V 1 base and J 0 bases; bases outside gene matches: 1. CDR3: CASSVRQGANTGELFF. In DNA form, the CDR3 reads TGTGCCAGCAGCGTAAGACAGGGGGCGAACACCGGGGAGCTGTTTTTT.

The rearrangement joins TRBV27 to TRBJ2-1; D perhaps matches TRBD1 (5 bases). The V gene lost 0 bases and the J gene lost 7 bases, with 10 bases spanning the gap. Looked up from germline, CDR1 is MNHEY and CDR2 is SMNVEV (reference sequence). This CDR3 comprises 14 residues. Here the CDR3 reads CASSLSQGQNEQFF. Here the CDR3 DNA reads TGTGCCAGCAGTTTATCGCAGGGTCAGAATGAGCAGTTCTTC.

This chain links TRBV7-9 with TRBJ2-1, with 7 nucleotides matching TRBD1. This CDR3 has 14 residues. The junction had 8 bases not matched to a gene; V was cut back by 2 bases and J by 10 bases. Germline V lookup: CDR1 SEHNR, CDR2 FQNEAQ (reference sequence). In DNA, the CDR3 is TGTGCCAGCAGCTTACTCGCAACAGGGGAGGAGCAGTTCTTC. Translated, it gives CASSLLATGEEQFF.

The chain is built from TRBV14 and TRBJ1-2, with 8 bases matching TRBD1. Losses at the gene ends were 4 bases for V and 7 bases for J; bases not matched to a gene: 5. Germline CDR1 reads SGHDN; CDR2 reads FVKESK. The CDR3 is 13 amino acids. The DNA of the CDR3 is TGTGCCAGCAGCCCCAGACAGGGGTTTGGCTACACCTTC. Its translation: CASSPRQGFGYTF.

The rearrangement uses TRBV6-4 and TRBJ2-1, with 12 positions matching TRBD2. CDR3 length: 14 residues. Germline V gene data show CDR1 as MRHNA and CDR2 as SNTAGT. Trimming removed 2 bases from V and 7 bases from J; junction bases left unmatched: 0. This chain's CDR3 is CASSDGTSGNEQFF. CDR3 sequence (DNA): TGTGCCAGCAGTGACGGGACTAGCGGGAATGAGCAGTTCTTC.

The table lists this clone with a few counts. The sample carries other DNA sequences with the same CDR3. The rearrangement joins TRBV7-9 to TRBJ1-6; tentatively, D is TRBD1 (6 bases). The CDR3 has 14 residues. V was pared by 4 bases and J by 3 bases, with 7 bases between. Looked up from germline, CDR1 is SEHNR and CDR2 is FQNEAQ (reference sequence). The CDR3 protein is CASSSDSYNSPLHF. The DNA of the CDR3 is TGTGCCAGCAGCTCGGACAGCTATAATTCACCCCTCCACTTT.

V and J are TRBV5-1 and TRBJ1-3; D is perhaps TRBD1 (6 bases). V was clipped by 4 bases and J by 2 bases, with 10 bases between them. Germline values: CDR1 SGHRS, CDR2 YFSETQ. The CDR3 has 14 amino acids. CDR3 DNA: TGCGCCAGCAGCATCGGGACACCTGGAAACACCATATATTTT. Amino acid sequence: CASSIGTPGNTIYF.

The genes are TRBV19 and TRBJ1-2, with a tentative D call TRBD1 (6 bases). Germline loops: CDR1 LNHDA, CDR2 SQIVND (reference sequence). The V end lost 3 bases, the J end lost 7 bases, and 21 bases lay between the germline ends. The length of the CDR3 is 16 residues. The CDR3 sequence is CASSIGPAAGAFGYTF. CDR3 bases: TGTGCCAGTAGTATCGGTCCCGCAGCGGGGGCGTTTGGCTACACCTTC.

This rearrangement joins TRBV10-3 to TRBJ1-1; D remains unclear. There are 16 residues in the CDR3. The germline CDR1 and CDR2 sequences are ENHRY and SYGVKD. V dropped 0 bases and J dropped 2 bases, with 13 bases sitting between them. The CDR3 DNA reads TGTGCCATCAGTGAGTCCCCGGCGGCTAAAAACACTGAAGCTTTCTTT. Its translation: CAISESPAAKNTEAFF.